These 30 T cell receptor beta chains were all obtained from the same sample, sequenced in a study of blood T cell repertoires in COVID-19. Libraries were prepared by immunoSEQ multiplex PCR; TCRdb keeps only in-frame clonotypes and omits some of them. Seen here are 250,000 to 350,000 clones, approximately 91% observed once, and the top ten hold about an eighth. The sample comprised peripheral blood. The origin of the receptors is a woman in her sixties with acute or convalescent COVID-19.

The gene calls are TRBV10-3 and TRBJ1-6; the D gene is possibly TRBD1 (5 bases). The CDR3 loop spans 13 amino acids. CDR1 is ENHRY and CDR2 is SYGVKD in the germline V gene. Trimming pared 7 bases from V and 9 bases from J, leaving 13 bases between. This chain's CDR3 is CAINSGFGSPLHF. CDR3 bases: TGTGCCATCAATTCAGGGTTTGGTTCACCCCTCCACTTT.

The V gene is TRBV4-3, the J gene TRBJ2-1; D might be TRBD2 (5 bases). Germline CDR1 LGHNA, CDR2 YSLEER. V lost 0 bases and J 2 bases, leaving 5 bases between the germline ends. The CDR3 extends over 14 amino acids. CDR3 protein: CASSQERAYNEQFF. The CDR3 bases are TGCGCCAGCAGCCAAGAGAGGGCCTACAATGAGCAGTTCTTC.

The genes are TRBV4-2 and TRBJ1-4; TRBD1 is a possible D gene (5 bases). The V end was cut by 2 bases, the J end by 4 bases, with 14 bases between. From germline, CDR1 is LGHNA and CDR2 YNFKEQ. This CDR3 is built from 16 residues. CDR3 sequence reads: CASSQRVSGNNEKLFF. The CDR3, as DNA: TGTGCCAGCAGCCAACGGGTGTCAGGGAATAATGAAAAACTGTTTTTT.

J is TRBJ2-1 and V is TRBV7-2, with a tentative D call TRBD2 (5 bases). Germline loops: CDR1 SGHTA, CDR2 FQGNSA. This CDR3 is 15 amino acids long. V lost 2 bases and J lost 2, with 10 bases in between. CDR3 sequence (DNA): TGTGCCAGCAGCTTAAGGCGGGCCGCCTACAATGAGCAGTTCTTC. Its protein is CASSLRRAAYNEQFF.

The gene calls are TRBV6-2 or TRBV6-3 and TRBJ2-2; TRBD2 is a possible D gene (7 bases). V was pared by 5 bases and J by 5 bases, with 18 bases between. CDR1 is MNHEY and CDR2 is SVGEGT in the germline V gene. The CDR3 has 16 residues. The CDR3 sequence: CASSRGGVLTTGELFF. CDR3 nucleotides: TGTGCCAGCAGTAGAGGGGGGGTTCTCACTACCGGGGAGCTGTTTTTT.

The chain employs TRBV12-2 and TRBJ2-7; the table's D gene call, TRBD2, was not cross checked with the DNA. TRBV12-2 is assigned pseudogene status. This CDR3 contains 16 residues. CDR3 in amino acids: CASRLESAGGAYEQYF. CDR3 coding DNA: TGTGCAAGTCGCTTAGAATCCGCGGGAGGGGCCTACGAGCAGTACTTC.

J is TRBJ2-2 and V is TRBV19; tentatively, D is TRBD1 (8 bases). Looked up from germline, CDR1 is LNHDA and CDR2 is SQIVND (reference sequence). CDR3 length: 16 amino acids. V lost 6 bases, J lost 6 bases, and 20 bases lay in between. The CDR3 bases are TGTGCCAGTAGGGTTCCCGGACAGGGAGGGGCCGGGGAGCTGTTTTTT. It translates to CASRVPGQGGAGELFF.

V is TRBV28 and J is TRBJ2-6, with D perhaps matching TRBD1 (5 bases). This CDR3 is 16 amino acids long. Trimming pared 5 bases from V and 2 bases from J, leaving 13 bases between. Germline loops: CDR1 MDHEN, CDR2 SYDVKM. In nucleotides, the CDR3 is TGTGCCAGCAGTAGCTTTCAGGGTACTGGGGCCAACGTCCTGACTTTC. Amino acids: CASSSFQGTGANVLTF.

This clone was recorded only once. The chain has TRBV12-2 and TRBJ1-2. TRBV12-2 has pseudogene status. This CDR3 has 14 residues. The chain's CDR3 is CASRPTVLVYGYTF. For the CDR3, the DNA is TGTGCAAGTCGCCCCACGGTCTTGGTCTATGGCTACACCTTC.

The chain combines TRBV5-6 with TRBJ2-1; 9 bases fit TRBD2. CDR3 length: 17 amino acids. The germline gives CDR1 SGHDT, CDR2 YYEEEE. Trimming cost V 7 bases and J 6 bases; bases outside gene matches: 17. In nucleotides, the CDR3 is TGTGCCAGCCTACTGAACCGTGGGACTAGCTTGATCAATGAGCAGTTCTTC. Encoded protein: CASLLNRGTSLINEQFF. The whole variable domain, filled in from reference TRBV5-6 and TRBJ2-1, reads DAGVTQSPTHLIKTRGQQVTLRCSPKSGHDTVSWYQQALGQGPQFIFQYYEEEERQRGNFPDRFSGHQFPNYSSELNVNALLLGDSALYLCASLLNRGTSLINEQFFGPGTRLTVL.

The J gene is TRBJ1-2, the V gene TRBV6-4, with D possibly TRBD1 on 5 matching bases. Germline V gene lookup returns CDR1 MRHNA and CDR2 SNTAGT. The CDR3 is made up of 14 amino acids. The V end was cut by 7 bases, the J end by 4 bases, with 16 bases between. CDR3: CASTPVQGPYGYTF. The CDR3 DNA reads as TGTGCCAGCACCCCGGTTCAGGGCCCCTATGGCTACACCTTC.

The V gene is TRBV7-9, the J gene TRBJ2-7; D unresolved. The V and J ends lost 3 bases and 6 bases respectively, with 9 bases between them. This CDR3 comprises 12 residues. CDR1 is SEHNR and CDR2 is FQNEAQ in the germline V gene (reference sequence). The CDR3 DNA is TGTGCCAGCAGCTTCTGGCCCCTCGAGCAGTACTTC. It is translated as CASSFWPLEQYF. The whole variable domain, filled in from reference TRBV7-9 and TRBJ2-7, reads DTGVSQNPRHKITKRGQNVTFRCDPISEHNRLYWYRQTLGQGPEFLTYFQNEAQLEKSRLLSDRFSAERPKGSFSTLEIQRTEQGDSAMYLCASSFWPLEQYFGPGTRLTVT.

V and J are TRBV7-3 and TRBJ2-3; maybe TRBD1 (5 bases). Germline loops: CDR1 SGHTA, CDR2 FQGTGA. V was shortened by 4 bases and J by 0 bases, with 8 bases between the two germline ends. This CDR3 is 14 amino acids long. The CDR3 DNA follows: TGTGCCAGCAGCTACAGGAGAAGCACAGATACGCAGTATTTT. Its protein is CASSYRRSTDTQYF.

V usage is TRBV7-2 and J usage is TRBJ2-3; possibly TRBD2 for D (7 bases). This CDR3 is 16 amino acids long. V lost 0 bases to trimming and J lost 6 bases, with 16 bases between them. Germline V gene data show CDR1 as SGHTA and CDR2 as FQGNSA. In DNA form, the CDR3 reads TGTGCCAGCAGCTTAGCGCTCGGCGGGGGCGGGGATACGCAGTATTTT. Translation gives CASSLALGGGGDTQYF. Variable domain in full (rest from reference TRBV7-2 and TRBJ2-3): GAGVSQSPSNKVTEKGKDVELRCDPISGHTALYWYRQSLGQGLEFLIYFQGNSAPDKSGLPSDRFSAERTGGSVSTLTIQRTQQEDSAVYLCASSLALGGGGDTQYFGPGTRLTVL.

The chain has TRBV4-2 and TRBJ2-3; 8 nucleotides line up with TRBD2. Germline CDR1 and CDR2: LGHNA and YNFKEQ. CDR3 length: 16 residues. V was pared by 1 base and J by 2 bases, with 5 bases of the junction left unmatched. Here the CDR3 reads CASSQGAGVPTDTQYF. CDR3 DNA: TGTGCCAGCAGCCAAGGAGCGGGGGTTCCCACAGATACGCAGTATTTT.

The J gene is TRBJ1-2, the V gene TRBV28, with TRBD1 as a possible D gene (5 bases). The CDR3 covers 17 residues. Trimming stripped 5 bases from V and 2 bases from J, with 21 bases between. Germline V gene data show CDR1 as MDHEN and CDR2 as SYDVKM. CDR3 nucleotides: TGTGCCAGCAGTAAGAAGGGGTGGCCCAAAAAAAACTATGGCTACACCTTC. Translated, it gives CASSKKGWPKKNYGYTF.

The V call is TRBV19, the J call TRBJ1-4; TRBD1 matches 7 bases. CDR1 LNHDA and CDR2 SQIVND come from the germline V gene (reference sequence). V lost 5 bases and J lost 5; bases outside the gene matches: 5. This CDR3 region has 14 residues. The CDR3: CASSPGQLNEKLFF. The CDR3 DNA is TGTGCCAGTAGTCCGGGACAGTTAAATGAAAAACTGTTTTTT.

The chain carries TRBV19 and TRBJ1-1, with TRBD1 identical over 8 bases. The V segment lost 3 bases and the J segment 3 bases; nucleotides outside the gene matches: 6. The CDR3 spans 15 residues. Germline values: CDR1 LNHDA, CDR2 SQIVND (reference sequence). CDR3 in DNA: TGTGCCAGTAGTATTGGTCAGGGGGCCGACACTGAAGCTTTCTTT. Its translation is CASSIGQGADTEAFF.

V usage is TRBV28 and J usage is TRBJ1-2, with 8 bases fitting TRBD1. CDR3 length: 15 amino acids. J gave up 4 bases and V 4 bases, and 8 bases lay outside the gene matches. Germline V CDR1 and CDR2: MDHEN, SYDVKM. DNA of the CDR3: TGTGCCAGCAGTTCGCCGACAGGGGTTCCCTATGGCTACACCTTC. The encoded protein is CASSSPTGVPYGYTF.

This clone has a single count. V is TRBV28 and J is TRBJ2-2; D gene uncertain. Trimming removed 6 bases at V and 0 bases at J, with 14 bases between. Germline CDR1 is MDHEN and CDR2 is SYDVKM. The CDR3 runs 16 residues. The CDR3 spells CASSLLLSANTGELFF. CDR3 sequence (DNA): TGTGCCAGCAGCCTCCTTCTAAGCGCGAACACCGGGGAGCTGTTTTTT.

This clone has a single count. The J gene is TRBJ2-1, the V gene TRBV7-3, with 13 bases identical to TRBD2. The germline V gene has CDR1 SGHTA and CDR2 FQGTGA. Germline trimming cut 1 base from V and 9 bases from J; bases unmatched to any gene: 12. This CDR3 has 18 residues. The CDR3 loop reads CASSLIPLTSGGASEQFF. For the CDR3, the DNA is TGTGCCAGCAGCTTAATACCCCTCACTAGCGGGGGGGCCAGTGAGCAGTTCTTC.

This chain connects TRBV27 to TRBJ2-7, with a tentative D call TRBD1 (5 bases). Germline V gene data show CDR1 as MNHEY and CDR2 as SMNVEV (reference sequence). The CDR3 runs to 14 residues. Trimming removed 2 bases from V and 3 bases from J, with 11 bases in between. CDR3 nucleotides: TGTGCCAGCAGTTTACCAGGGTCTGGCTACGAGCAGTACTTC. It specifies CASSLPGSGYEQYF.

The rearrangement joins TRBV30 to TRBJ1-2; D is perhaps TRBD1 (6 bases). The germline V gene encodes CDR1 GTSNPN and CDR2 SVGIG (reference sequence). This CDR3 comprises 14 residues. V was cut by 4 bases and J by 2 bases, with 14 bases left in between. The CDR3 region has the DNA TGTGCCTGGATAGGTGGGAGGGGGAACTATGGCTACACCTTC. It yields the protein CAWIGGRGNYGYTF.

This clone has just one count. The gene calls are TRBV3-1 (or the pseudogene TRBV3-2) and TRBJ2-7; 11 bases map to TRBD2. Per the germline V gene, CDR1 is LGHDT and CDR2 is YNNKEL (reference sequence). V shed 1 base, J shed 12 bases, and the junction held 17 bases outside the gene matches. This CDR3 spans 17 amino acids. CDR3 sequence: CASSQADFLAGGPFRYF. The CDR3 bases are TGTGCCAGCAGCCAAGCTGACTTCTTAGCGGGAGGGCCGTTCCGGTACTTC.

The chain combines TRBV10-3 with TRBJ1-6; D gene unclear. The ends were cut back, 4 bases at V and 5 bases at J, with 9 bases in the middle. The CDR3 has 14 residues. CDR1 and CDR2 (germline): ENHRY, SYGVKD. The chain's CDR3 is CAISGTADNSPLHF. CDR3 DNA sequence: TGTGCCATCAGTGGAACAGCGGATAATTCACCCCTCCACTTT.

The rearrangement links TRBV7-2 to TRBJ1-6; 10 bases line up with TRBD1. The CDR3 runs 16 residues. V was clipped by 5 bases and J by 9 bases; unmatched bases: 10. Germline assignment: CDR1 SGHTA and CDR2 FQGNSA. CDR3: CASSALGTGVGSPLHF. The CDR3 bases are TGTGCCAGCAGCGCCCTAGGGACAGGGGTCGGTTCACCCCTCCACTTT.

The CDR3 region is CAIWDREVTGELFF. In nucleotides, the CDR3 is TGTGCCATCTGGGACAGGGAAGTTACCGGGGAGCTGTTTTTT. V usage is TRBV10-3 and J usage is TRBJ2-2; TRBD1 aligns across 9 bases. Trimming at V came to 8 bases and at J to 5 bases, leaving 6 bases not matched to a gene. The CDR3 is made up of 14 amino acids. Germline V lookup: CDR1 ENHRY, CDR2 SYGVKD.

This clone was recorded only once. V usage is TRBV5-1 and J usage is TRBJ2-3, with D uncertain. V lost 0 bases and J lost 1, with 9 bases in between. Per germline, CDR1 SGHRS and CDR2 YFSETQ. This CDR3 contains 15 residues. The CDR3 sequence: CASSLGATGTDTQYF. CDR3 bases: TGCGCCAGCAGCTTGGGGGCGACGGGCACAGATACGCAGTATTTT. Supplemented by reference TRBV5-1 and TRBJ2-3, the full variable domain reads KAGVTQTPRYLIKTRGQQVTLSCSPISGHRSVSWYQQTPGQGLQFLFEYFSETQRNKGNFPGRFSGRQFSNSRSEMNVSTLELGDSALYLCASSLGATGTDTQYFGPGTRLTVL.

Note on this clone: This sample also contains other DNA sequences that code for the same CDR3. The chain employs TRBV9 and TRBJ2-2; 9 nucleotides match TRBD1. Germline CDR1 is SGDLS and CDR2 is YYNGEE. The CDR3 sequence is 16 residues long. V lost 4 bases to trimming and J lost 0 bases; unmatched junction nucleotides: 4. CDR3 sequence reads: CASSFRDRANTGELFF. The CDR3 DNA sequence: TGTGCCAGCAGCTTCCGGGACAGGGCGAACACCGGGGAGCTGTTTTTT.

V is TRBV27 and J is TRBJ2-3, with TRBD1 identical over 7 bases. V lost 8 bases to trimming and J lost 3 bases; unmatched junction nucleotides: 8. Per the germline V gene, CDR1 is MNHEY and CDR2 is SMNVEV (reference sequence). The CDR3 contains 14 residues. The CDR3 sequence: CASSQGVGTDTQYF. The CDR3 coding sequence is TGTGCCAGCTCCCAGGGGGTGGGTACAGATACGCAGTATTTT.